The present TCR beta chain was sequenced within a study of T cell responses to AZD1222 COVID-19 vaccine. Notes on the study in general: Only five or six people who got AZD1222 tested seropositive at baseline.

With respect to this clone: What it binds is not known.

Some clones are missing from TCRdb's copy, which holds only in-frame ones; the method was immunoSEQ multiplex PCR. The sample records about 94,000 clones, 90% being singletons. The V end was cut by 1 base, the J end by 9 bases, with 18 bases between. This CDR3 has 16 residues. Germline CDR1 is LGHDT and CDR2 is YNNKEL (reference sequence). Specimen: peripheral blood, collected on day 0 of AZD1222 vaccination. V usage is TRBV3-1 (or the pseudogene TRBV3-2) and J usage is TRBJ2-2; perhaps D is TRBD1 or TRBD2 (5 bases each). The source is an adult in good health. CDR3 loop: CASSQGASRRGRELFF. CDR3 in DNA: TGTGCCAGCAGCCAAGGAGCTTCCCGACGGGGCCGGGAGCTGTTTTTT.